Detailed here is one TCR beta chain. Generated by immunoSEQ multiplex PCR, the TCRdb table keeps only in-frame clones and is missing some. The sample contains about 490,000 clones, over 65% of which appear only once. The data were obtained in a study of shared clonotypes between healthy human individuals. Germline CDR1 is SGHTA and CDR2 is FQGNSA. Trimming cost V 0 bases and J 6 bases, with 9 bases left between them. This CDR3 contains 13 residues. What was sequenced was PBMCs. The genes are TRBV7-2 and TRBJ2-7; D remains unclear. This clonotype was obtained from a middle-aged woman in good health. Some clones in this sample may be carry-over from other donors' samples. The CDR3 sequence: CASSLALGLEQYF. CDR3 in DNA: TGTGCCAGCAGCTTAGCGTTGGGCCTCGAGCAGTACTTC.